This T cell receptor beta chain was identified in a study of T cells in Graves' hyperthyroidism and ophthalmopathy. Study-wide background: Peripheral blood was taken when the disease was first diagnosed, before any treatment began.

Regions amplified from RNA transcripts were the TCR beta CDR3 regions. When the TCR CDR3 underwent first-round RT-PCR, the HTBI primer set was used. TCRdb called the multiplex PCR reads again in MiXCR, with one record for every CDR3 protein. The sample yields approximately 320,000 distinct CDR3 sequences, roughly 17% seen once. This clonotype was recorded a few times. Patients between 18 and 65 years old had hyperthyroidism, newly diagnosed and lasting under 2 months. Exclusions: uncontrolled infection, other autoimmune disease, pregnancy, lactation. The diagnoses drew upon clinical symptoms, serum thyroxine and TRAb, thyroid ultrasound and orbital computed tomography. Germline V gene lookup returns CDR1 KGHDR and CDR2 SFDVKD. Unmatched junction bases numbered 7, after V lost 3 bases and J lost 5 bases. This CDR3 has 15 residues.

The chain couples TRBV24-1 to TRBJ2-5; 8 bases map to TRBD1. The sequence was obtained from a man aged 25 to 40 with Graves' hyperthyroidism. Sequencing was performed on blood. The DNA of the CDR3 is TGTGCCACCAGTGATCCAGGGGGCGTCTGGGAGACCCAGTACTTC. It encodes CATSDPGGVWETQYF.